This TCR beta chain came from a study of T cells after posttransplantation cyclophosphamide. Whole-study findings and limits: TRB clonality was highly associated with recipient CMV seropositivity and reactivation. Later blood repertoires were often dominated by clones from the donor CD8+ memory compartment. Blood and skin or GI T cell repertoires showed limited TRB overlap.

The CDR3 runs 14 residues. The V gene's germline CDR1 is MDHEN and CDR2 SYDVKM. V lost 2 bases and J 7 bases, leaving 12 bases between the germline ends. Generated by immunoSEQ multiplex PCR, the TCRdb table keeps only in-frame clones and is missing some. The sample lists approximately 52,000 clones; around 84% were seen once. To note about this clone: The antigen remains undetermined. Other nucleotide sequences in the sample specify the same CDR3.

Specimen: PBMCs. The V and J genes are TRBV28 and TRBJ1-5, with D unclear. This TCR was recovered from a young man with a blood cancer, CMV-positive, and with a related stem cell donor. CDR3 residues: CASSLAGKSQPQHF. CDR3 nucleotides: TGTGCCAGCAGTTTAGCGGGTAAATCCCAGCCCCAGCATTTT. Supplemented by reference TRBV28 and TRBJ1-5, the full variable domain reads DVKVTQSSRYLVKRTGEKVFLECVQDMDHENMFWYRQDPGLGLRLIYFSYDVKMKEKGDIPEGYSVSREKKERFSLILESASTNQTSMYLCASSLAGKSQPQHFGDGTRLSIL.